The subject of this entry is one T cell receptor (beta chain). These data originate in a study of shared clonotypes between healthy human individuals. The unsorted samples took around 81 million PBMCs to get genomic DNA. Germline values: CDR1 KGHSH, CDR2 LQKENI. V was cut by 6 bases and J by 1 base, with 16 bases left in between. CDR3 length: 15 residues. Method: immunoSEQ multiplex PCR; TCRdb's copy keeps in-frame clones and lacks some. The data show 450,000 to 500,000 clones, 65% to 85% seen once. The gene calls are TRBV18 and TRBJ2-7, with D perhaps matching TRBD1 or TRBD2 (5 bases each). The sequenced sample consisted of PBMCs. The receptor was derived from a middle-aged woman in good health. Some clones in this sample may be carry-over from other donors' samples. CDR3 sequence: CASSRGPRGSYEQYF. The CDR3, as DNA: TGTGCCAGCTCTCGGGGCCCCCGAGGGTCCTACGAGCAGTACTTC.